The entry below describes one T cell receptor beta chain. These data belong to a study of blood T cell repertoires in COVID-19. The authors' processing: It was from reference gene primer amplification that nucleated cell counts were estimated. Profiling relied on immunoSEQ multiplex PCR, and the TCRdb table lists in-frame clones only, not all of them. The DNA gave D and trimming, while V, J and clone size come from that table. The table has roughly 160,000 clones, over 70% seen once; the top ten hold about 5%. Germline CDR1 SGHRS, CDR2 YFSETQ. The CDR3 runs 14 residues. The V end lost 0 bases, the J end lost 4 bases, and 10 bases lay between the germline ends.

The clonotype was recovered from a middle-aged woman with acute COVID-19. This chain connects TRBV5-1 to TRBJ1-1; no clear D gene. The sequenced sample consisted of PBMCs or T cells enriched from blood (not recorded which). For the CDR3, the DNA is TGCGCCAGCAGCTTGGAGAGCGGGAGCACTGAAGCTTTCTTT. Its protein product is CASSLESGSTEAFF.